This is a list of T cell receptor beta chains from one sample in a study of cytomegalovirus exposure and HLA in healthy donors. Libraries were prepared by immunoSEQ multiplex PCR; TCRdb keeps only in-frame clonotypes and omits some of them. The sample comprises 150,000 to 200,000 clones, around 80% of which are singletons, and roughly 6.5% rests with the top ten. Sample: PBMCs. Every receptor here comes from a man aged 45-65 years in good health and CMV-seropositive. The CDR3 runs from the conserved cysteine through the conserved F or W. The D gene is left open where the match is weak. Expanded clones get a size class; other rows say once, few or many, or leave the size out.

clone_size,j_call,d_call,v_call,cdr3_nt,cdr3_aa
NA,TRBJ1-1,TRBD1,TRBV2,TGTGCCAGCAGTGAAGGGACAGGGAACTTGAACACTGAAGCTTTCTTT,CASSEGTGNLNTEAFF
NA,TRBJ2-5,TRBD2,TRBV9,TGTGCCAGCAGCGTAGATAGCGGGAGCGGAGAGACCCAGTACTTC,CASSVDSGSGETQYF
NA,TRBJ1-1,NA,TRBV9,TGTGCCAGCAGCGTATACGCGGGAGGGGATGAAGCTTTCTTT,CASSVYAGGDEAFF
NA,TRBJ2-7,NA,TRBV5-6,TGTGCCAGCAGCCGGGGACAAGATGGCGAGCAGTACTTC,CASSRGQDGEQYF
NA,TRBJ1-3,NA,TRBV5-6,TGTGCCAGCAGCCTATTGGGAGTTTCTGGAAACACCATATATTTT,CASSLLGVSGNTIYF
few,TRBJ2-1,NA,TRBV27,TGTGCCAGCAGTTTTTCGACTAGCAATGAGCAGTTCTTC,CASSFSTSNEQFF
NA,TRBJ1-2,NA,TRBV30,TGTGCCTCGCAACAGGGTTACGACTATGGCTACACCTTC,CASQQGYDYGYTF
NA,TRBJ2-1,NA,TRBV9,TGTGCCAGCAGCGCGGGGACTTCGCGGAGTGAGGAGCAGTTCTTC,CASSAGTSRSEEQFF
NA,TRBJ1-5,TRBD1,TRBV19,TGTGCCAGTAGTAACACAGGGGGCAGGGGTCAGCCCCAGCATTTT,CASSNTGGRGQPQHF
NA,TRBJ2-6,TRBD1,TRBV5-6,TGTGCCAGCAGCTTACTAACAGGGGGCAAAAAAGGGGCCAACGTCCTGACTTTC,CASSLLTGGKKGANVLTF
NA,TRBJ1-1,TRBD1,TRBV2,TGTGCCAGCAGTGATCTCGGGGGACAGATGAACACTGAAGCTTTCTTT,CASSDLGGQMNTEAFF
NA,TRBJ1-2,NA,TRBV4-1,TGCGCCAGCAGCCAAGAGAACAGGGTCAACTATGGCTACACCTTC,CASSQENRVNYGYTF
NA,TRBJ2-1,TRBD2,TRBV7-8,TGTGCCAGCAGCTTAGGGGGGGGAGGGAAGTTAGAGCAGTTCTTC,CASSLGGGGKLEQFF
NA,TRBJ1-2,NA,TRBV14,TGTGCCAGCCGCGGGGCCGGCTATGGCTACACCTTC,CASRGAGYGYTF